The 13 T cell receptor beta chains below all came from one sample that was sequenced in a study of cytomegalovirus exposure and HLA in healthy donors. The primer mix had 60 Vbeta and 13 Jbeta primers. Libraries were prepared by immunoSEQ multiplex PCR; TCRdb keeps only in-frame clonotypes and omits some of them. The top ten clones hold 1.5% of a sample with about 120,000 clones, 66% of them seen once. The sample comprised PBMCs. These receptors were taken from a man between 18 and 29 years old in good health and CMV-seronegative.

The chain is built from TRBV4-2 and TRBJ2-1; 7 bases match TRBD2. The CDR3 loop spans 16 amino acids. V shed 5 bases, J shed 2 bases, and the junction held 9 bases outside the gene matches. CDR1 and CDR2 from the germline V gene are LGHNA and YNFKEQ. CDR3 nucleotides: TGTGCCAGCAGCTACGGGCTAGCGGAGCCCTACAATGAGCAGTTCTTC. Translation gives CASSYGLAEPYNEQFF.

V usage is TRBV5-1 and J usage is TRBJ1-4; D not resolved. This CDR3 has 13 residues. Trimming pared 6 bases from V and 3 bases from J, leaving 9 bases between. Germline CDR1 is SGHRS and CDR2 is YFSETQ. The DNA for the CDR3 is TGCGCCAGCACCCGAGGGTCTAATGAAAAACTGTTTTTT. It specifies CASTRGSNEKLFF.

To note about this clone: Sequence at one end of the junction differs from germline and may be a read error. The identical CDR3 is also encoded by other nucleotide sequences in the sample. The chain joins TRBV4-2 to TRBJ1-1; TRBD1 might be the D (6 bases). There are 15 residues in the CDR3. Germline CDR1 reads LGHNA; CDR2 reads YNFKEQ. This chain's CDR3 is CASSQDWGGDTEAFF. In nucleotides, the CDR3 is TGTGCCAGCAGCCAAGATTGGGGGGGCGATACTGAAGCCTTCTTT.

This chain connects TRBV7-9 to TRBJ2-5, with TRBD2 matching 11 bases. V shed 3 bases and J 5 bases; nucleotides not matched to a gene: 8. The CDR3 runs 16 residues. The germline V gene encodes CDR1 SEHNR and CDR2 FQNEAQ (reference sequence). The CDR3 DNA reads TGTGCCAGCAGCTTTAGCGGGAGGGCCTTGGGGGAGACCCAGTACTTC. As protein: CASSFSGRALGETQYF.

The chain uses TRBV7-2 and TRBJ2-1, with D maybe TRBD2 (6 bases). Germline CDR1 is SGHTA and CDR2 is FQGNSA. Trimming took 1 base from V and 3 from J, leaving 10 bases between them. CDR3 size: 15 residues. CDR3 nucleotide sequence: TGTGCCAGCAGCTTAGTAGCGGACAACTACAATGAGCAGTTCTTC. Protein sequence: CASSLVADNYNEQFF.

V is TRBV6-1 and J is TRBJ1-4, with 7 positions matching TRBD1. Germline loops: CDR1 MNHNS, CDR2 SASEGT. The junction had 3 bases not matched to a gene; V was cut back by 4 bases and J by 4 bases. This CDR3 is 14 amino acids long. CDR3 loop: CASSAGQHNEKLFF. CDR3 nucleotides: TGTGCCAGCAGTGCGGGACAGCATAATGAAAAACTGTTTTTT.

This chain links TRBV4-1 with TRBJ1-2; TRBD1 might be the D (6 bases). The CDR3 consists of 14 residues. Germline V lookup: CDR1 MGHRA, CDR2 YSYEKL. V lost 2 bases and J lost 8, with 15 bases in between. The CDR3 region is CASSQPDSLWGYTF. The CDR3 coding sequence is TGCGCCAGCAGCCAACCGGACAGCCTCTGGGGCTACACCTTC.

The chain has TRBV7-3 and TRBJ2-5, with D possibly being TRBD2 (6 bases). Trimming shortened V by 5 bases and J by 3 bases, and 10 bases separated the two germline ends. Germline V gene lookup returns CDR1 SGHTA and CDR2 FQGTGA. CDR3 length: 13 amino acids. Here the CDR3 reads CASSPGGEETQYF. The CDR3, as DNA: TGTGCCAGCAGCCCAGGAGGGGAAGAGACCCAGTACTTC.

The chain recombines TRBV25-1 with TRBJ1-1; unclear D gene. V lost 0 bases, J lost 5 bases, and 7 bases lay in between. The CDR3 is made up of 13 amino acids. Germline V lookup: CDR1 MGHDK, CDR2 SYGVNS. CDR3 amino acids: CASSEYPGTEAFF. For the CDR3, the DNA is TGTGCCAGCAGTGAATATCCGGGGACTGAAGCTTTCTTT.

The chain has TRBV5-1 and TRBJ2-5; 10 positions agree with TRBD2. CDR1 SGHRS and CDR2 YFSETQ come from the germline V gene. V was pared by 1 base and J by 2 bases, with 2 bases of the junction left unmatched. The CDR3 extends over 15 amino acids. The chain's CDR3 is CASSLLAGVQETQYF. Here the CDR3 DNA reads TGCGCCAGCAGCTTGCTAGCGGGAGTACAAGAGACCCAGTACTTC.

This chain joins TRBV9 and TRBJ2-6; 7 nucleotides agree with TRBD2. The germline V gene has CDR1 SGDLS and CDR2 YYNGEE. After removal of 1 base from V and 4 bases from J, the junction contained 17 bases not matched to a gene. The CDR3 runs to 20 residues. CDR3 protein: CASSVFVGGGQGAGANVLTF. As DNA, the CDR3 is TGTGCCAGCAGCGTATTTGTTGGGGGGGGTCAGGGAGCCGGGGCCAACGTCCTGACTTTC.

The chain links TRBV27 to TRBJ2-6, with D possibly TRBD2 on 5 matching bases. The V gene's germline CDR1 is MNHEY and CDR2 SMNVEV (reference sequence). CDR3 length: 14 amino acids. V gave up 2 bases and J gave up 9 bases, with 11 bases separating them. The CDR3, as DNA: TGTGCCAGCAGTTTAAGTCCCCGGGGCAACGTCCTGACTTTC. Translated: CASSLSPRGNVLTF.

The V gene is TRBV30, the J gene TRBJ1-6; 9 nucleotides match TRBD1. This CDR3 spans 15 amino acids. CDR1 and CDR2 (germline): GTSNPN, SVGIG (reference sequence). After removal of 2 bases from V and 7 bases from J, the junction contained 6 bases not matched to a gene. The CDR3 loop reads CAWSLGQGINSPLHF. The CDR3 nucleotides are TGTGCCTGGAGTCTGGGACAGGGTATCAATTCACCCCTCCACTTT.